This T cell receptor beta chain was obtained from a study of T cell repertoires in cytomegalovirus infection. For the study at large: CMV infection plus the matching HLA type was flagged by public TCR beta signatures. Findings of the study overall: In two of eight donors, the top clonotype was HLA-C-restricted CMV-specific.

Each CDR3 protein is one row after TCRdb ran MiXCR on the reads. The sample lists approximately 500,000 distinct CDR3 sequences; around 10% were seen once. This clonotype was recorded many times. The antigen is unknown. Germline values: CDR1 SGHTA, CDR2 FQGNSA. The germline V and J ends were trimmed by 4 bases and 8 bases, with 20 bases remaining between them. This CDR3 has 15 residues. V is TRBV7-2 and J is TRBJ1-2, with D possibly being TRBD1 (6 bases). This TCR came from a human donor in good health (CMV status not recorded). Some clones in this sample may be carry-over from other donors' samples. The sample consisted of PBMCs. In DNA form, the CDR3 reads TGTGCCAGCAGCTCGGCTACAGGGTCAATGTACGGCTACACCTTC. Protein product: CASSSATGSMYGYTF. The whole variable domain, remainder taken from reference TRBV7-2 and TRBJ1-2, is GAGVSQSPSNKVTEKGKDVELRCDPISGHTALYWYRQSLGQGLEFLIYFQGNSAPDKSGLPSDRFSAERTGGSVSTLTIQRTQQEDSAVYLCASSSATGSMYGYTFGSGTRLTVV.